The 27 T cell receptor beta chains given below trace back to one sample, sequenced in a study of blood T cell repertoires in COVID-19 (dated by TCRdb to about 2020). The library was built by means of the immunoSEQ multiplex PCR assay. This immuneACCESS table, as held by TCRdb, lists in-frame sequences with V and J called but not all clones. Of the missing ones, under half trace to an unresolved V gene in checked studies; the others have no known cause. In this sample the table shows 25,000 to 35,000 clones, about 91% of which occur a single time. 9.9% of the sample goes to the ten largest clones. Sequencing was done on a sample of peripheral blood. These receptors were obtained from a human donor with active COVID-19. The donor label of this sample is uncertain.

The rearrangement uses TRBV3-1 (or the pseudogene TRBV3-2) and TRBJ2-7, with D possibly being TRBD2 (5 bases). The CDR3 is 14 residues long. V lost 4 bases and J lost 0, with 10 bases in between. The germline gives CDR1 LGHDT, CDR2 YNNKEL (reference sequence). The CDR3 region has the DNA TGTGCCAGCAGCCTTGAAGGGAGCTCCTACGAGCAGTACTTC. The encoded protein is CASSLEGSSYEQYF.

The CDR3, as DNA: TGTGCCAGCAGCTTGGGGGGACAGACCTCTGGAAACACCATATATTTT. It specifies CASSLGGQTSGNTIYF. This chain joins TRBV5-5 and TRBJ1-3, with 7 bases identical to TRBD1. V was pared by 0 bases and J by 0 bases, with 3 bases of the junction left unmatched. There are 16 residues in the CDR3. From germline, CDR1 is SGHKS and CDR2 YYEKEE (reference sequence).

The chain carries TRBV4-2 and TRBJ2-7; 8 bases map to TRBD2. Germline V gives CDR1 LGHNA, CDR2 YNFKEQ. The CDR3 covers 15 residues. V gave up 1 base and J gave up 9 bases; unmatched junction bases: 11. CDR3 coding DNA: TGTGCCAGCAGCCAAGTCGAGGCGGGAGGCCCCGTGCAGTACTTC. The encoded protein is CASSQVEAGGPVQYF.

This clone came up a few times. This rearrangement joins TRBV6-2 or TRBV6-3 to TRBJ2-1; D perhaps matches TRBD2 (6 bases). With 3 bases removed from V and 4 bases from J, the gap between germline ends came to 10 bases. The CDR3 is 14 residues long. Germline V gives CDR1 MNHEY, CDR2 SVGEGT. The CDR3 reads CASSYSGTYNEQFF. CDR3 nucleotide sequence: TGTGCCAGCAGTTATTCCGGGACTTACAATGAGCAGTTCTTC.

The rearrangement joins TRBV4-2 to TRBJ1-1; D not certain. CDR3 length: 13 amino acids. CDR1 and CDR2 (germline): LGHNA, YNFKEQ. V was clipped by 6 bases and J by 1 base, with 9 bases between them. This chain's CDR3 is CASSQTKNTEAFF. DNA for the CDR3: TGTGCCAGCAGTCAAACAAAGAACACTGAAGCTTTCTTT.

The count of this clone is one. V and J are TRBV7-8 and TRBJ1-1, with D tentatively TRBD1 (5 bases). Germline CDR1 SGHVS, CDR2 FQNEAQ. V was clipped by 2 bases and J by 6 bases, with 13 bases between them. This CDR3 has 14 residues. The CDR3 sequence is CASSLRTGNAEAFF. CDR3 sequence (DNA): TGTGCCAGCAGCTTAAGAACAGGCAACGCTGAAGCTTTCTTT.

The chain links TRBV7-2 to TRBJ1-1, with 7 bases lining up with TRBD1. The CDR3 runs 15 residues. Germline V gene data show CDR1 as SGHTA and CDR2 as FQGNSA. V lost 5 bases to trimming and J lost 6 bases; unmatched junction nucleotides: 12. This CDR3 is CASSPEGARPSEAFF. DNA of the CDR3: TGTGCCAGCAGCCCCGAGGGGGCGCGCCCCTCTGAAGCTTTCTTT.

The CDR3 region is CASSLRVGGPGETQYF. The CDR3 bases are TGTGCCAGCAGCTTGCGAGTGGGGGGGCCAGGGGAGACCCAGTACTTC. The chain carries TRBV5-8 and TRBJ2-5; possibly TRBD2 for D (7 bases). The CDR3 has 16 amino acids. The germline V and J ends were trimmed by 1 base and 5 bases, with 18 bases remaining between them. The germline CDR1 and CDR2 sequences are SGHTS and YDEGEE.

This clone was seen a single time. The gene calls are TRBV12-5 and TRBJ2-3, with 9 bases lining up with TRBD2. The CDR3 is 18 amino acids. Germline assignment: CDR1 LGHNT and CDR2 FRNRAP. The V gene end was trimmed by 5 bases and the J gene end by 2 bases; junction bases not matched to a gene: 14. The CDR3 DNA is TGTGCTAGTGGTCGCGGGACTAGCAAGTTGGGTTCCACAGATACGCAGTATTTT. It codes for CASGRGTSKLGSTDTQYF.

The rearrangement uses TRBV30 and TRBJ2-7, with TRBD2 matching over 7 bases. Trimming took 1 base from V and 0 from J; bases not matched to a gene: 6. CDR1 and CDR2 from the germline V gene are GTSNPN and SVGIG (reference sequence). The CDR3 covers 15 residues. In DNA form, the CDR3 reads TGTGCCTGGAGTGCGAGCGGGATGAGCTCCTACGAGCAGTACTTC. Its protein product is CAWSASGMSSYEQYF.

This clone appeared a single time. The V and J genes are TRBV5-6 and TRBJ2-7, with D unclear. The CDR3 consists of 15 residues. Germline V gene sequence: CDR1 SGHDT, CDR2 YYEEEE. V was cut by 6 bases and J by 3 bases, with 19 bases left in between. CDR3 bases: TGTGCCAGCAACCTCCGCCGGGTCTATTACTACGAGCAGTACTTC. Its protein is CASNLRRVYYYEQYF.

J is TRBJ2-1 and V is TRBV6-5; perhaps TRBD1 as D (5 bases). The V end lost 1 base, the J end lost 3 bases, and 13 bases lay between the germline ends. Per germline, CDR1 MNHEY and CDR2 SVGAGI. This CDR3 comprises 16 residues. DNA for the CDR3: TGTGCCAGCAGTTACTTCGACAGCCCAGGCTACAATGAGCAGTTCTTC. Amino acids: CASSYFDSPGYNEQFF.

The CDR3 sequence: CATSRDRNGESSYNEQFF. CDR3 sequence (DNA): TGTGCCACCAGCAGAGATCGAAACGGGGAGAGCTCCTACAATGAGCAGTTCTTC. The V gene is TRBV15, the J gene TRBJ2-1; D perhaps matches TRBD2 (5 bases). The V and J ends lost 0 bases and 0 bases respectively, with 15 bases between them. This CDR3 region has 18 residues. Germline CDR1 and CDR2: LNHNV and YYDKDF (reference sequence). The full variable domain, rest sourced from reference TRBV15 and TRBJ2-1, is DAMVIQNPRYQVTQFGKPVTLSCSQTLNHNVMYWYQQKSSQAPKLLFHYYDKDFNNEADTPDNFQSRRPNTSFCFLDIRSPGLGDTAMYLCATSRDRNGESSYNEQFFGPGTRLTVL.

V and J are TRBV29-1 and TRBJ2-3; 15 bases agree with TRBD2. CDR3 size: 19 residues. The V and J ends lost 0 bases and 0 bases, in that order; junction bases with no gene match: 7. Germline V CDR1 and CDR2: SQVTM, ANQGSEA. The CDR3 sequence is CSVEDPGTSGGTSTDTQYF. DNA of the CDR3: TGCAGCGTTGAAGACCCTGGGACTAGCGGGGGGACTAGCACAGATACGCAGTATTTT.

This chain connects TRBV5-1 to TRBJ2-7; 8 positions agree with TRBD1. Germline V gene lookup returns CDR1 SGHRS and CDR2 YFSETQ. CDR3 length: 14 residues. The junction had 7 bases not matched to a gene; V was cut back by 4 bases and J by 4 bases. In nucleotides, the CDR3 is TGCGCCAGCAGCGTGCAGGGGGCCGATTACGAGCAGTACTTC. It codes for CASSVQGADYEQYF.

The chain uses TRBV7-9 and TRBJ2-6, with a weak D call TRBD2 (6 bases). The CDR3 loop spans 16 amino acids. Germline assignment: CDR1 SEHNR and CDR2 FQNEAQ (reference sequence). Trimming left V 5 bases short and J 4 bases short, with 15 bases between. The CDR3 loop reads CASSPPLAPGANVLTF. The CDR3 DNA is TGTGCCAGCAGCCCCCCCCTAGCGCCCGGGGCCAACGTCCTGACTTTC.

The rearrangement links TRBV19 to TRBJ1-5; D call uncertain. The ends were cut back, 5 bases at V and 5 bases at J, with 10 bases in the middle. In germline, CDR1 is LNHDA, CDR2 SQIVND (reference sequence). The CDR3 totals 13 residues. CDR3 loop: CASSVMADQPQHF. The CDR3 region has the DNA TGTGCCAGTAGTGTAATGGCTGATCAGCCCCAGCATTTT. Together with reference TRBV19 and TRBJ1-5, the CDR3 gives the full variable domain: DGGITQSPKYLFRKEGQNVTLSCEQNLNHDAMYWYRQDPGQGLRLIYYSQIVNDFQKGDIAEGYSVSREKKESFPLTVTSAQKNPTAFYLCASSVMADQPQHFGDGTRLSIL.

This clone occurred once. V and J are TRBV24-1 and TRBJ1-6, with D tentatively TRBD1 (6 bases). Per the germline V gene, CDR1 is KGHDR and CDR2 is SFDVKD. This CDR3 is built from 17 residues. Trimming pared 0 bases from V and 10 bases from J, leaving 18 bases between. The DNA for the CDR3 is TGTGCCACCAGTGATTTGCCTTGGGGGGGCAGGGACTCACCCCTCCACTTT. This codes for CATSDLPWGGRDSPLHF.

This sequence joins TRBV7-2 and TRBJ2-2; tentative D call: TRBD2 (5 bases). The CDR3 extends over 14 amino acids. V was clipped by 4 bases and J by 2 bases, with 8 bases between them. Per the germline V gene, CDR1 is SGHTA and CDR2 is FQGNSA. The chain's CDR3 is CASSSGLNTGELFF. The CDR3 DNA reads TGTGCCAGCAGCTCCGGACTTAACACCGGGGAGCTGTTTTTT.

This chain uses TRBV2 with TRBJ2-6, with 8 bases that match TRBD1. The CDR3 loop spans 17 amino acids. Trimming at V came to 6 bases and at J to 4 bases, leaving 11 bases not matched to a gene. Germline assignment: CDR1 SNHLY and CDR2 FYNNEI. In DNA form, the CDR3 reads TGTGCCAGCAGGCCCGGGACAGGCCGGGGGGGGGCCAACGTCCTGACTTTC. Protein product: CASRPGTGRGGANVLTF.

CDR3 loop: CASSAGQGPPSSNQPQHF. CDR3 sequence (DNA): TGTGCCAGCAGCGCGGGACAGGGGCCTCCTTCCAGCAATCAGCCCCAGCATTTT. This sequence joins TRBV21-1 and TRBJ1-5; the table's D call, TRBD1, was not checked against the DNA. TRBV21-1 constitutes a pseudogene. The CDR3 is made up of 18 amino acids.

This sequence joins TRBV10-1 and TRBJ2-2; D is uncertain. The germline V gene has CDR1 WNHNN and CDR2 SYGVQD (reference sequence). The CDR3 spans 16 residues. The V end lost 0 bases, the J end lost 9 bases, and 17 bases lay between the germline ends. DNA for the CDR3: TGCGCCAGCAGTGAGTCACCAGACCACGGGTTCCGGGAGCTGTTTTTT. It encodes CASSESPDHGFRELFF.

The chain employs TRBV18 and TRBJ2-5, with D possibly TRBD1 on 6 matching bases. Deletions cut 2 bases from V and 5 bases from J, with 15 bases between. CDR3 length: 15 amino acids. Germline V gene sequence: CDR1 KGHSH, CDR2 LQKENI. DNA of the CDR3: TGTGCCAGCTCACCAATACAGGGTTCAGGGGAGACCCAGTACTTC. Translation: CASSPIQGSGETQYF.

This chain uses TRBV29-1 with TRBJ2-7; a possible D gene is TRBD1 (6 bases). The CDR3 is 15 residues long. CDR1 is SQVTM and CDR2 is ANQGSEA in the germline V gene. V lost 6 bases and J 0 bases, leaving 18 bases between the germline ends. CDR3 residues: CSVKGQLGDSYEQYF. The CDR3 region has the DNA TGCAGCGTCAAAGGACAGTTAGGCGACTCCTACGAGCAGTACTTC.

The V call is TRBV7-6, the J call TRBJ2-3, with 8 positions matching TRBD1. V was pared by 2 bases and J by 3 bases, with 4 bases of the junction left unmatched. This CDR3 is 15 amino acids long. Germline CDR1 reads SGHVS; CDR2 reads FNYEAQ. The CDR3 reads CASSLTDRETDTQYF. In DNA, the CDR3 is TGTGCCAGCAGCTTAACGGACAGGGAAACAGATACGCAGTATTTT.

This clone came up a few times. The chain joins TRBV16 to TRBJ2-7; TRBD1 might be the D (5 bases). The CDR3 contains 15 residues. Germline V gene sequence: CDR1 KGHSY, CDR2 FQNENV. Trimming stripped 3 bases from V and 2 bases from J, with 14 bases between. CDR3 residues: CASSHSDTITYEQYF. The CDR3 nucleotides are TGTGCCAGCAGCCACTCGGACACGATCACCTACGAGCAGTACTTC. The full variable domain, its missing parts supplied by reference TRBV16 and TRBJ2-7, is GEEVAQTPKHLVRGEGQKAKLYCAPIKGHSYVFWYQQVLKNEFKFLISFQNENVFDETGMPKERFSAKCLPNSPCSLEIQATKLEDSAVYFCASSHSDTITYEQYFGPGTRLTVT.

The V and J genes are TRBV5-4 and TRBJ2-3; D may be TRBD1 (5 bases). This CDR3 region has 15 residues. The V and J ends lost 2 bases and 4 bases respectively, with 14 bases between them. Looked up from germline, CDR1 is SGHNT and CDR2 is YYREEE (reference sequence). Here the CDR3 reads CASSLGQGRSDTQYF. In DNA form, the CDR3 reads TGTGCCAGCAGCTTAGGCCAGGGAAGGTCAGATACGCAGTATTTT.